One TCR beta chain is described in this entry. Its antigen specificity is not known. Qualities for individual bases were not recorded, and no much larger clone is one base off. This entry comes from a study of blood T cell repertoires in COVID-19 (dated by TCRdb to about 2020). About the full investigation: Collaborator samples came from the United States, Italy and Spain and covered acute and convalescent phases of COVID-19. The prospective study material was composed of cDNA or gDNA derived from T cells, B-cell-depleted T cells, or PBMCs. Subjects who had been exposed to COVID-19, were actively infected with it, or had recovered from it provided the deeply sampled blood TCRbeta repertoires that made up the dataset. A freely available public database, intended as a resource for researchers studying the immune response to SARS-CoV-2, is where the repertoires were released. The samples were drawn from the first 160 participants of the ongoing ImmuneRACE study and from 950 to 1,500 subjects provided by 6 global collaborators. A de-identified subject ID, COVID-19 status, age in years and sex were almost always included in the sample metadata. Where HLA class I and class II types were available, the types were taken from metadata supplied by the sample provider, not from assay-based typing. General conclusions and limits of the study: The amount of clinical and demographic metadata varied by source and participant and was provided uncurated.

TCRbeta CDR3 regions were amplified from genomic DNA using the immunoSEQ Assay, a bias-controlled multiplex PCR. The study's own analysis went as follows. The number of nucleated cells in each sample was estimated from the amplification of reference gene primers within the assay. Sequence reads were collapsed and filtered to measure the absolute abundance of every unique TCRbeta CDR3 rearrangement. For each sample, productive Simpson clonality was calculated by taking the square root of Simpson's diversity index across productive rearrangements. As stored in TCRdb, this immuneACCESS dataset retains in-frame rearrangements with V and J assigned. A fraction of the clones does not appear; measured against another copy, unresolved V genes explain less than half of the discrepancy, and the remainder lacks a known reason. The V and J calls and clone size are taken from that table; D and trimming were inferred from the DNA. This sample is represented by around 260,000 clones; roughly 86% of them were singletons. Under 2.5% of the sample belongs to the ten largest clones.

Collaborating institutions collected whole blood in K2EDTA tubes following their own protocols. For TCRbeta analysis, collaborator samples were shipped as frozen whole blood, as isolated PBMCs, or as DNA extracted from either sample type. The TCR sequence derives from a woman between 50 and 59 years old with acute or convalescent COVID-19. The sequenced sample was peripheral blood.

The sequenced DNA is TGTGCCAGCAGCCCCGGATGGGAGATCTACGAGCAGTACTTC. Its translation is CASSPGWEIYEQYF. The receptor chain draws on TRBV9 and TRBJ2-7; possibly the D gene is TRBD2, per 5 matching bases. Spanning cysteine to phenylalanine, the CDR3 consists of 14 amino acids. Left in the record is the CDR3 DNA by itself, 42 bases read in frame from the first base. CDR1 is given as SGDLS and CDR2 as YYNGEE, both from the germline V gene. The trim is 4 bases for V and 3 bases for J, with a gap of 14 bases between the germline ends.